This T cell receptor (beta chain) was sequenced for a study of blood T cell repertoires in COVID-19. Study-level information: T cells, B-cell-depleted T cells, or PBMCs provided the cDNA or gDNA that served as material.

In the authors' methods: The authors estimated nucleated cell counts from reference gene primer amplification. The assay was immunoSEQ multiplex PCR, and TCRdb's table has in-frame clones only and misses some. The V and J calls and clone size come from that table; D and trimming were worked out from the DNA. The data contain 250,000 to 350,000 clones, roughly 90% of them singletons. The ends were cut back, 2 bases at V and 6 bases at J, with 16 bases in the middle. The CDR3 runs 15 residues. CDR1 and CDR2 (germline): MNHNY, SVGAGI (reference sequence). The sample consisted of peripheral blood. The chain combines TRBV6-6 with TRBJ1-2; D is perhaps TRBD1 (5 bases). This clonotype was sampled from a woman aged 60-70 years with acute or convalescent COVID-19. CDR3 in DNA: TGTGCCAGCAGTTACGAGTGGGGCGGTAGAAATGGCTACACCTTC. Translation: CASSYEWGGRNGYTF.